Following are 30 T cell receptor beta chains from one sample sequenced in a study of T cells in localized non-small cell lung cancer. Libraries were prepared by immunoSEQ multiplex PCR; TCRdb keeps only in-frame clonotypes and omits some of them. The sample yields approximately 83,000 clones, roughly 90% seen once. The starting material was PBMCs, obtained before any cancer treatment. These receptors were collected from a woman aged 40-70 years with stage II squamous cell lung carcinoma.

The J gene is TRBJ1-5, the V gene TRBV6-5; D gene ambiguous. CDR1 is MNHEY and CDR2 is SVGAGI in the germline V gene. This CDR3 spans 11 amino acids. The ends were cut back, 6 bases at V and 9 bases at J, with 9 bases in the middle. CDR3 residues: CASSPGWPQHF. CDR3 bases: TGTGCCAGCAGCCCCGGTTGGCCCCAGCATTTT.

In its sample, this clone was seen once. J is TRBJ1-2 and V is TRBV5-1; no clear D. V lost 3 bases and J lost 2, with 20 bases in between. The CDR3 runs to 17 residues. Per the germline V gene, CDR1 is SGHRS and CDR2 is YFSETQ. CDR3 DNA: TGCGCCAGCAGCTCCCGCCGGCCCGGGTCGGCGAACTATGGCTACACCTTC. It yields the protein CASSSRRPGSANYGYTF.

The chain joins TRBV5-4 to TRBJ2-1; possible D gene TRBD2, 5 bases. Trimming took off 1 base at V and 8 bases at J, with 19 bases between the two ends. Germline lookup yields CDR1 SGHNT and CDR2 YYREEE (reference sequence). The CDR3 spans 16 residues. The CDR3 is CASSLLRGPRNHEQFF. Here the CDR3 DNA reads TGTGCCAGCAGCTTGCTCAGAGGGCCTAGGAACCATGAGCAGTTCTTC.

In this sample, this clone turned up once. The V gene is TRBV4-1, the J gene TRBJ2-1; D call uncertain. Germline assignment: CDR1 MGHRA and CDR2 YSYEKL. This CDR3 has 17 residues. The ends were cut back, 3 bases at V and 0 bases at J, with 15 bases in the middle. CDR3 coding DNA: TGCGCCAGCAGCCACTACTTGACATCGAGCTCCTACAATGAGCAGTTCTTC. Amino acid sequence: CASSHYLTSSSYNEQFF.

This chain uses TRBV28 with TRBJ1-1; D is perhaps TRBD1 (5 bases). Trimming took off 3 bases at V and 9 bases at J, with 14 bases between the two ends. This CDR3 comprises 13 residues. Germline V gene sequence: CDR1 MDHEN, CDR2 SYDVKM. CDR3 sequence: CASSLGGLGQAFF. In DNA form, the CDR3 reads TGTGCCAGCAGTTTGGGGGGATTGGGTCAAGCTTTCTTT.

The CDR3 protein is CASISTSGREGFF. CDR3 DNA: TGTGCCAGCATCTCCACTAGCGGGAGAGAGGGGTTCTTC. This sequence joins TRBV7-9 and TRBJ2-1; TRBD2 agrees at 11 bases. This CDR3 spans 13 amino acids. Germline V gives CDR1 SEHNR, CDR2 FQNEAQ (reference sequence). With V trimmed by 7 bases and J by 15 bases, 11 bases remained unmatched.

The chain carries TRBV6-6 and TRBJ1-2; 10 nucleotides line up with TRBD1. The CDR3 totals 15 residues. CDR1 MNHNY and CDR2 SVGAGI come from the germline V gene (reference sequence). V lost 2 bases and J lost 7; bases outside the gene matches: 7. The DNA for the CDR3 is TGTGCCAGCAGTTACGGGACAGGGGTAGGTGGTGGCTACACCTTC. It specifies CASSYGTGVGGGYTF.

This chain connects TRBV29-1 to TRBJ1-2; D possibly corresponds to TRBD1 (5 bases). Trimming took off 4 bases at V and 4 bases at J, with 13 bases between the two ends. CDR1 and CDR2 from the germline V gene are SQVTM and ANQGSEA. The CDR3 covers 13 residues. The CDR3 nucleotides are TGCAGCGTTGGGGACGGGGTGGCCTATGGCTACACCTTC. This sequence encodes CSVGDGVAYGYTF. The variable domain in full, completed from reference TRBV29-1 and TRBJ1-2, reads SAVISQKPSRDICQRGTSLTIQCQVDSQVTMMFWYRQQPGQSLTLIATANQGSEATYESGFVIDKFPISRPNLTFSTLTVSNMSPEDSSIYLCSVGDGVAYGYTFGSGTRLTVV.

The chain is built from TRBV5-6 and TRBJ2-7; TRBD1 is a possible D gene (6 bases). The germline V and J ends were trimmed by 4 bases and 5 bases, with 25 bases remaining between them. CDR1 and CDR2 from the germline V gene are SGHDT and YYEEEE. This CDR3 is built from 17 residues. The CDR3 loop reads CASSSILLIRTDNEQYF. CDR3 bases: TGTGCCAGCAGCAGTATCCTGCTTATCAGGACAGATAACGAGCAGTACTTC. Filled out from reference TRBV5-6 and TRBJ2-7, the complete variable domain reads DAGVTQSPTHLIKTRGQQVTLRCSPKSGHDTVSWYQQALGQGPQFIFQYYEEEERQRGNFPDRFSGHQFPNYSSELNVNALLLGDSALYLCASSSILLIRTDNEQYFGPGTRLTVT.

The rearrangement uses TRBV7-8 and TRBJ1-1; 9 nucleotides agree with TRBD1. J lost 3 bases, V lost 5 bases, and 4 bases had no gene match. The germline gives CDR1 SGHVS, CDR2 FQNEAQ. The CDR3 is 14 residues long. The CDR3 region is CASSTRTGDTEAFF. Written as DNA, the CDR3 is TGTGCCAGCAGCACAAGGACAGGGGACACTGAAGCTTTCTTT.

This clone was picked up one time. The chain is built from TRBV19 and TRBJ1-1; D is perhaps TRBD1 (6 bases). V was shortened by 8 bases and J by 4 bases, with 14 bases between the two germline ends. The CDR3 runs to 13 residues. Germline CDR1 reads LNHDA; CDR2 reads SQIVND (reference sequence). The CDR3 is CASGQSGATEAFF. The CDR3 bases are TGTGCCAGTGGACAGTCGGGGGCCACTGAAGCTTTCTTT.

The DNA for the CDR3 is TGCGCCAGCAGTCGAGAAATTTACACTGAAGCTTTCTTT. Translating it yields CASSREIYTEAFF. This chain uses TRBV10-1 with TRBJ1-1; no firm D call. Germline CDR1 and CDR2: WNHNN and SYGVQD (reference sequence). The CDR3 covers 13 residues. V was shortened by 5 bases and J by 3 bases, with 10 bases between the two germline ends.

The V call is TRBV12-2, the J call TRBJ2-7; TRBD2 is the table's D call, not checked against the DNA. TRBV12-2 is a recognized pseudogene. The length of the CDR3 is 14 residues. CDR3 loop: CASRPQREGLEQYF. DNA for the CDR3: TGTGCAAGTCGCCCTCAGCGGGAGGGCCTTGAGCAGTACTTC.

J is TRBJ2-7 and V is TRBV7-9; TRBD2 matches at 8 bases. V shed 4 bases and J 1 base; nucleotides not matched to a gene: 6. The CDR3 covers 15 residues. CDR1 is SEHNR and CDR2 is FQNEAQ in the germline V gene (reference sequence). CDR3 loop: CASSSPGGFSYEQYF. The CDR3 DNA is TGTGCCAGCAGCTCCCCGGGGGGGTTTTCCTACGAGCAGTACTTC.

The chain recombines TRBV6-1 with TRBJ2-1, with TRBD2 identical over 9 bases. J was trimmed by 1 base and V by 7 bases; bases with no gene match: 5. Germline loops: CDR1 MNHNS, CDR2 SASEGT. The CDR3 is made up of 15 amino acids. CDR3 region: CASTPRGGSYNEQFF. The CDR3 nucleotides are TGTGCCAGCACCCCGCGGGGGGGTTCCTACAATGAGCAGTTCTTC.

The CDR3 loop reads CASSLGGGRAFGSIQYF. CDR3 coding DNA: TGCGCCAGCAGCTTAGGGGGCGGGAGGGCCTTCGGGAGCATTCAGTACTTC. V gene TRBV5-1 combines with J gene TRBJ2-4; TRBD2 agrees at 9 bases. V lost 2 bases and J lost 9; bases outside the gene matches: 15. The CDR3 covers 17 residues. CDR1 and CDR2 (germline): SGHRS, YFSETQ.

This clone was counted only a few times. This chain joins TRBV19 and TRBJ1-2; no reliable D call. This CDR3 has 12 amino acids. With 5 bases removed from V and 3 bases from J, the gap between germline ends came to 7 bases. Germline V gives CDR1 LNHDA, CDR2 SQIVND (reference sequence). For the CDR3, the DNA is TGTGCCAGTAGTGTAGGGTACTATGGCTACACCTTC. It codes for CASSVGYYGYTF. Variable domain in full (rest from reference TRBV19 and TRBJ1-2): DGGITQSPKYLFRKEGQNVTLSCEQNLNHDAMYWYRQDPGQGLRLIYYSQIVNDFQKGDIAEGYSVSREKKESFPLTVTSAQKNPTAFYLCASSVGYYGYTFGSGTRLTVV.

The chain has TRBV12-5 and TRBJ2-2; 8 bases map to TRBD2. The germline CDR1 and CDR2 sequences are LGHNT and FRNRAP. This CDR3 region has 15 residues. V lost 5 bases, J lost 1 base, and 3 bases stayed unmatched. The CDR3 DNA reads TGTGCTAGTGGTATCCGGGGGGGGAACACCGGGGAGCTGTTTTTT. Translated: CASGIRGGNTGELFF. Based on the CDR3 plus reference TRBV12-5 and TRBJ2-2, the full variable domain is DARVTQTPRHKVTEMGQEVTMRCQPILGHNTVFWYRQTMMQGLELLAYFRNRAPLDDSGMPKDRFSAEMPDATLATLKIQPSEPRDSAVYFCASGIRGGNTGELFFGEGSRLTVL.

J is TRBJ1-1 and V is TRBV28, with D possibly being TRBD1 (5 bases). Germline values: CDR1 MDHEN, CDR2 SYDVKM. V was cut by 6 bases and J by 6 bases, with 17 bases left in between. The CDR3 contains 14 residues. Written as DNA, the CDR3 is TGTGCCAGCAGCCCTTCCGGGGGGAAGGCTGAAGCTTTCTTT. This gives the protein CASSPSGGKAEAFF.

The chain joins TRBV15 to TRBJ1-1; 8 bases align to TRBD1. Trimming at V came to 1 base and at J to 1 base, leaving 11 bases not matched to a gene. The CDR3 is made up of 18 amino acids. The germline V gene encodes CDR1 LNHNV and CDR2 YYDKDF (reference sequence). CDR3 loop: CATSRVDRGRTRNTEAFF. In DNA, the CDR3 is TGTGCCACCAGCAGAGTAGACAGGGGAAGGACTAGGAACACTGAAGCTTTCTTT.

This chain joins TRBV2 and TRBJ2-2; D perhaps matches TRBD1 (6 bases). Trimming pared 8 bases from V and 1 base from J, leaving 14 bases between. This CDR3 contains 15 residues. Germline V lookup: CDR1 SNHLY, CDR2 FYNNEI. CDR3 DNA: TGTGCCAGCCTAAAACAGGGCTTGAACACCGGGGAGCTGTTTTTT. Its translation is CASLKQGLNTGELFF.

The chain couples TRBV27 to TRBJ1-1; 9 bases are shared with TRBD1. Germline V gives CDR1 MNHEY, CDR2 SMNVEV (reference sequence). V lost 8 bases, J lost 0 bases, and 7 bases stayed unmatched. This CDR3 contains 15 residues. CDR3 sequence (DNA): TGTGCCAGCTGGGGACAGGGTTGGATGAACACTGAAGCTTTCTTT. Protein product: CASWGQGWMNTEAFF.

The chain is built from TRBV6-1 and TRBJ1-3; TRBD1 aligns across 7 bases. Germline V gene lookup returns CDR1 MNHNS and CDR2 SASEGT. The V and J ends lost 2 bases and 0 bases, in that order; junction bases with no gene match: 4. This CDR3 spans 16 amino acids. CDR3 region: CASSERDSPSGNTIYF. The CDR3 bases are TGTGCCAGCAGTGAACGGGACAGTCCCTCTGGAAACACCATATATTTT.

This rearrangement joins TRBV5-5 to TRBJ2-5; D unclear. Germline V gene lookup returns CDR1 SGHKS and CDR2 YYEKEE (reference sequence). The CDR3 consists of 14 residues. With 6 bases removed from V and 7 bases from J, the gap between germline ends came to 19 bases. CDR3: CASTATSEFRTQYF. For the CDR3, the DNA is TGTGCCAGCACCGCCACATCGGAGTTTAGGACCCAGTACTTC.

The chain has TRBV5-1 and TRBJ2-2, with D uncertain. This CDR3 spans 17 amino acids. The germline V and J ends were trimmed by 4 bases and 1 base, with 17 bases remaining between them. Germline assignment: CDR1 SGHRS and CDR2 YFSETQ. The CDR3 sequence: CASSQSAFLGNTGELFF. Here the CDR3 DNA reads TGCGCCAGCAGCCAAAGTGCTTTCCTAGGGAACACCGGGGAGCTGTTTTTT.

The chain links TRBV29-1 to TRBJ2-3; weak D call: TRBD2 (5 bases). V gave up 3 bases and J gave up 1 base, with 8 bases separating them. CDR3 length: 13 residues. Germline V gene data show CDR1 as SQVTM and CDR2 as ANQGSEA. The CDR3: CSVEVGGTDTQYF. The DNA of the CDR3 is TGCAGCGTTGAGGTCGGGGGCACAGATACGCAGTATTTT.

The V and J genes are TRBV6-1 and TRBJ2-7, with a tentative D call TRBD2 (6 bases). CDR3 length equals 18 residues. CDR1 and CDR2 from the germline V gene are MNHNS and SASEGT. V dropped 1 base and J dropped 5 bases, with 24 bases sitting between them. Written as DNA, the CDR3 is TGTGCCAGCAGTGAAGGGCTCCTGTCGCCGGGAGTTTTCCACGAGCAGTACTTC. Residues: CASSEGLLSPGVFHEQYF.

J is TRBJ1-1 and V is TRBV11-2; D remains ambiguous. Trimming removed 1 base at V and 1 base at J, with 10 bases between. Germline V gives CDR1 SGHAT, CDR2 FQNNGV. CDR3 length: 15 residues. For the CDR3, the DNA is TGTGCCAGCAGCTTAGTGGGGAAAACGAACACTGAAGCTTTCTTT. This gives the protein CASSLVGKTNTEAFF.

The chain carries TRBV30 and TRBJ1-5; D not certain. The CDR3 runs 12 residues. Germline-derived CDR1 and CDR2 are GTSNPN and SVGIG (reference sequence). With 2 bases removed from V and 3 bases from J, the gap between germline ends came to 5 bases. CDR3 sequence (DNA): TGTGCCTGGAGTCGCTCCAATCAGCCCCAGCATTTT. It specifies CAWSRSNQPQHF.

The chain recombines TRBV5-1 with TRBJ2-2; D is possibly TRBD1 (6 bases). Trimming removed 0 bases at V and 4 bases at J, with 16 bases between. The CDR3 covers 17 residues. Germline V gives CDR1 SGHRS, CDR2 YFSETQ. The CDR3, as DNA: TGCGCCAGCAGCTTGGTTGTGAGGGGGTCCGGCACCGGGGAGCTGTTTTTT. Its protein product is CASSLVVRGSGTGELFF.